This T cell receptor beta chain came from a study of lymphopenia after photon versus proton radiotherapy. Study-wide points: Proton therapy kept repertoires fairly stable, unlike photons, which gained effector/memory cells. Post-nadir TCR diversity decline inversely tracked overall survival among those who died. After the lymphocyte nadir, photon-treated repertoires showed oligoclonal expansion, especially of CD8+ Temra cells.

CDR1 and CDR2 (germline): LNHDA, SQIVND (reference sequence). This CDR3 is built from 15 residues. Germline trimming cut 9 bases from V and 4 bases from J; bases unmatched to any gene: 10. Only in-frame clones appear in the TCRdb table, and some are missing; sequencing was by immunoSEQ multiplex PCR. The sample has 20,000 to 25,000 clones; about 85% are singletons. Turning to this clone: No antigen is known for it.

This chain joins TRBV19 and TRBJ2-3, with TRBD1 matching 10 bases. The TCR originated in a man between 60 and 75 years old with pancreatic cancer. The sequences come from peripheral blood, collected from a patient treated with photon-based radiotherapy. CDR3 sequence reads: CASRNRDRGADTQYF. The CDR3 DNA reads TGTGCCAGCCGGAACCGGGACAGGGGTGCAGATACGCAGTATTTT.